These 9 T cell receptor beta chains share one sample of origin, sequenced in a study of control samples from healthy donors and cancer patients. Some clones are missing from TCRdb's copy, which holds only in-frame ones; the method was immunoSEQ multiplex PCR. The sample lists 98,000 or so clones, 79% seen once, with 10% in the top ten. The sequencing sample was made of blood. These receptor sequences come from a woman in her 30s in good health.

The chain recombines TRBV5-1 with TRBJ2-5, with TRBD2 matching 10 bases. The V gene end was trimmed by 0 bases and the J gene end by 5 bases; junction bases not matched to a gene: 13. The CDR3 has 18 residues. Per the germline V gene, CDR1 is SGHRS and CDR2 is YFSETQ. As DNA, the CDR3 is TGCGCCAGCAGCTTGGTTGGACTAGCGGTGGCTACCGGCGAGACCCAGTACTTC. It is translated as CASSLVGLAVATGETQYF.

DNA of the CDR3: TGTGCCAGCAGCTTATCAACTAGCGGGGGGACCACAGATACGCAGTATTTT. Translating it yields CASSLSTSGGTTDTQYF. V usage is TRBV7-8 and J usage is TRBJ2-3; 12 bases align to TRBD2. V lost 2 bases to trimming and J lost 2 bases; unmatched junction nucleotides: 5. Germline CDR1 reads SGHVS; CDR2 reads FQNEAQ. The CDR3 spans 17 residues.

The V gene is TRBV10-2, the J gene TRBJ1-1; 9 bases align to TRBD1. Germline CDR1 reads WSHSY; CDR2 reads SAAADI. The V segment lost 6 bases and the J segment 0 bases; nucleotides outside the gene matches: 2. This CDR3 spans 14 amino acids. The CDR3 coding sequence is TGCGCCAGCAGAGGGACAGGGATGAACACTGAAGCTTTCTTT. Translation: CASRGTGMNTEAFF.

The chain joins TRBV5-4 to TRBJ2-3, with 9 bases fitting TRBD2. The CDR3 has 16 amino acids. V lost 1 base to trimming and J lost 0 bases; unmatched junction nucleotides: 3. Germline CDR1 and CDR2: SGHNT and YYREEE (reference sequence). The CDR3 here is CASSLRTSGSTDTQYF. The CDR3 DNA reads as TGTGCCAGCAGCTTGAGAACTAGCGGGAGCACAGATACGCAGTATTTT. The complete variable domain, with remaining parts taken from reference TRBV5-4 and TRBJ2-3, reads ETGVTQSPTHLIKTRGQQVTLRCSSQSGHNTVSWYQQALGQGPQFIFQYYREEENGRGNFPPRFSGLQFPNYSSELNVNALELDDSALYLCASSLRTSGSTDTQYFGPGTRLTVL.

The chain joins TRBV5-1 to TRBJ2-5; 7 bases agree with TRBD2. There are 14 residues in the CDR3. The germline V gene encodes CDR1 SGHRS and CDR2 YFSETQ. The trim removed 4 bases at V and 4 bases at J, leaving 7 bases unmatched. The DNA for the CDR3 is TGCGCCAGCAGCCGGGACTACCTCGGAGAGACCCAGTACTTC. Its protein is CASSRDYLGETQYF.

The genes are TRBV19 and TRBJ2-4; D possibly corresponds to TRBD2 (5 bases). V shed 7 bases and J shed 6 bases, with 13 bases lying between them. The CDR3 is made up of 13 amino acids. Germline loops: CDR1 LNHDA, CDR2 SQIVND (reference sequence). In nucleotides, the CDR3 is TGTGCCAGTAAGGTGAGGGCCGGAAACATTCAGTACTTC. This gives the protein CASKVRAGNIQYF.

This rearrangement joins TRBV6-5 to TRBJ2-7, with 7 bases aligning to TRBD1. The CDR3 totals 13 residues. Germline V gene lookup returns CDR1 MNHEY and CDR2 SVGAGI. V lost 5 bases, J lost 3 bases, and 4 bases stayed unmatched. CDR3 sequence reads: CASSTGERYEQYF. The CDR3 DNA follows: TGTGCCAGCAGTACAGGGGAACGCTACGAGCAGTACTTC.

V and J are TRBV27 and TRBJ1-1; 8 bases agree with TRBD1. Germline lookup yields CDR1 MNHEY and CDR2 SMNVEV (reference sequence). The CDR3 is made up of 16 amino acids. The trim removed 0 bases at V and 3 bases at J, leaving 6 bases unmatched. CDR3 nucleotide sequence: TGTGCCAGCAGTTTATCAGGGACAGGAAGAGACACTGAAGCTTTCTTT. It yields the protein CASSLSGTGRDTEAFF.

The CDR3 DNA sequence: TGTGCCATCAGTGAACAAACTAGCGGGGGAAAAGATACGCAGTATTTT. Protein: CAISEQTSGGKDTQYF. The rearrangement uses TRBV10-3 and TRBJ2-3, with 11 bases identical to TRBD2. V trimming: 3 bases; J trimming: 5 bases; junction bases outside the gene matches: 7. This CDR3 is built from 16 residues. In germline, CDR1 is ENHRY, CDR2 SYGVKD.